The 26 T cell receptor beta chains below were found in one sample sequenced in a study of cytomegalovirus exposure and HLA in healthy donors. The primer mix had 60 Vbeta and 13 Jbeta primers. Assay used: immunoSEQ multiplex PCR; TCRdb lists only in-frame clones, some missing. The sample has 95,000 to 100,000 clones; 75% are singletons. Sequencing input: PBMCs. Receptors were obtained from a man over 45 in good health and CMV-seronegative.

This chain uses TRBV5-6 with TRBJ2-1, with D possibly being TRBD1 (5 bases). Germline CDR1 SGHDT, CDR2 YYEEEE. Trimming left V 0 bases short and J 5 bases short, with 24 bases between. This CDR3 is 19 amino acids long. The CDR3 DNA reads as TGTGCCAGCAGCTTGGCCGTCTCTCAGGGATTGCCGTACGACAATGAGCAGTTCTTC. This translates into CASSLAVSQGLPYDNEQFF. Together with reference TRBV5-6 and TRBJ2-1, the CDR3 gives the full variable domain: DAGVTQSPTHLIKTRGQQVTLRCSPKSGHDTVSWYQQALGQGPQFIFQYYEEEERQRGNFPDRFSGHQFPNYSSELNVNALLLGDSALYLCASSLAVSQGLPYDNEQFFGPGTRLTVL.

This clone was counted a single time. V usage is TRBV2 and J usage is TRBJ2-7; 8 nucleotides line up with TRBD1. V shed 3 bases, J shed 7 bases, and the junction held 23 bases outside the gene matches. The CDR3 spans 19 residues. Germline V gene data show CDR1 as SNHLY and CDR2 as FYNNEI. CDR3 in amino acids: CASSDGTGGVESLLLEQYF. The DNA of the CDR3 is TGTGCCAGCAGTGACGGGACAGGAGGGGTAGAGAGCCTACTTTTGGAGCAGTACTTC.

V usage is TRBV4-3 and J usage is TRBJ2-7; D might be TRBD2 (7 bases). The V and J ends lost 1 base and 5 bases respectively, with 18 bases between them. There are 16 residues in the CDR3. CDR1 and CDR2 from the germline V gene are LGHNA and YSLEER. As DNA, the CDR3 is TGCGCCAGCAGCCAAGGCCTGCAGAGGGGGGGCAACGAGCAGTACTTC. It yields the protein CASSQGLQRGGNEQYF.

This clone came up a few times. This sequence joins TRBV9 and TRBJ2-1; 9 bases are shared with TRBD2. Germline lookup yields CDR1 SGDLS and CDR2 YYNGEE. The CDR3 consists of 18 residues. Trimming removed 3 bases from V and 0 bases from J; junction bases left unmatched: 10. This CDR3 reads CASSGISGRDSSYNEQFF. In DNA form, the CDR3 reads TGTGCCAGCAGCGGGATTAGCGGGAGAGATTCCTCCTACAATGAGCAGTTCTTC.

In DNA form, the CDR3 reads TGTGCCAGCTCAGTGGCAGGGGACTACGAGCAGTACTTC. Its translation: CASSVAGDYEQYF. This rearrangement joins TRBV18 to TRBJ2-7; D is perhaps TRBD1 (6 bases). CDR1 is KGHSH and CDR2 is LQKENI in the germline V gene. The CDR3 covers 13 residues. Trimming stripped 5 bases from V and 3 bases from J, with 11 bases between.

The J gene is TRBJ2-7, the V gene TRBV27; D is perhaps TRBD1 (5 bases). The CDR3 extends over 15 amino acids. V lost 6 bases and J lost 2, with 17 bases in between. Looked up from germline, CDR1 is MNHEY and CDR2 is SMNVEV (reference sequence). The CDR3 region is CASRSRGRATYEQYF. As DNA, the CDR3 is TGTGCCAGCAGATCCCGTGGCAGGGCCACCTACGAGCAGTACTTC.

The chain recombines TRBV14 with TRBJ1-3; D gene unclear. There are 17 residues in the CDR3. Germline V gene sequence: CDR1 SGHDN, CDR2 FVKESK. V lost 0 bases to trimming and J lost 4 bases, with 16 bases between them. Written as DNA, the CDR3 is TGTGCCAGCAGCCAAGATCGTGGCAGGCTAAAAGGAAACACCATATATTTT. It encodes CASSQDRGRLKGNTIYF.

The CDR3 sequence: CASSLNPTRETQYF. The CDR3 nucleotides are TGTGCCAGCAGCTTGAACCCTACGCGGGAGACCCAGTACTTC. V gene TRBV7-2 combines with J gene TRBJ2-5; D unclear. V shed 3 bases and J shed 5 bases, with 13 bases lying between them. Germline CDR1 SGHTA, CDR2 FQGNSA. The length of the CDR3 is 14 residues.

The chain couples TRBV14 to TRBJ2-3; no clear D. Germline V gene sequence: CDR1 SGHDN, CDR2 FVKESK. This CDR3 region has 11 residues. V was cut by 4 bases and J by 8 bases, with 7 bases left in between. The CDR3 DNA reads TGTGCCAGCAGCCTCACTGGTACGCAGTATTTT. It is translated as CASSLTGTQYF.

V and J are TRBV30 and TRBJ1-3; TRBD1 is a possible D gene (5 bases). Germline CDR1 GTSNPN, CDR2 SVGIG (reference sequence). The CDR3 covers 13 residues. V was trimmed by 3 bases and J by 9 bases, leaving 15 bases between them. The CDR3 sequence is CAWRLLQGGTIYF. CDR3 nucleotides: TGTGCCTGGAGGCTTCTTCAGGGTGGCACCATATATTTT.

The genes are TRBV2 and TRBJ1-5; perhaps TRBD1 as D (5 bases). The V gene's germline CDR1 is SNHLY and CDR2 FYNNEI. Trimming took 8 bases from V and 4 from J, leaving 18 bases between them. This CDR3 spans 15 amino acids. CDR3 nucleotides: TGTGCCAGCGACCTCGGACAAGGGGTAAATCAGCCCCAGCATTTT. It translates to CASDLGQGVNQPQHF.

This rearrangement joins TRBV7-9 to TRBJ2-5; TRBD2 might be the D (6 bases). This CDR3 is 16 amino acids long. The ends were cut back, 5 bases at V and 0 bases at J, with 16 bases in the middle. Germline loops: CDR1 SEHNR, CDR2 FQNEAQ (reference sequence). CDR3 bases: TGTGCCAGCAGCCCGCTTGGGGTAGCGGACCAAGAGACCCAGTACTTC. Translation gives CASSPLGVADQETQYF.

The chain employs TRBV11-3 and TRBJ2-3; TRBD2 agrees at 7 bases. This CDR3 has 15 residues. Germline assignment: CDR1 SGHNT and CDR2 YENEEA. The junction had 5 bases not matched to a gene; V was cut back by 1 base and J by 4 bases. The CDR3 bases are TGTGCCAGCAGCTTAGGCCAGCGGGGATCAGATACGCAGTATTTT. This translates into CASSLGQRGSDTQYF. Drawing the rest from reference TRBV11-3 and TRBJ2-3, the complete variable domain is EAGVVQSPRYKIIEKKQPVAFWCNPISGHNTLYWYLQNLGQGPELLIRYENEEAVDDSQLPKDRFSAERLKGVDSTLKIQPAELGDSAVYLCASSLGQRGSDTQYFGPGTRLTVL.

The chain has TRBV7-9 and TRBJ2-5; TRBD2 matches at 13 bases. Germline V gene sequence: CDR1 SEHNR, CDR2 FQNEAQ (reference sequence). CDR3 length equals 15 residues. Germline trimming cut 1 base from V and 5 bases from J; bases unmatched to any gene: 1. The CDR3 is CASSLGTSGSETQYF. The CDR3 coding sequence is TGTGCCAGCAGCTTAGGGACTAGCGGGAGCGAGACCCAGTACTTC.

The chain uses TRBV5-8 and TRBJ2-5; D uncertain. The CDR3 is 15 amino acids. In germline, CDR1 is SGHTS, CDR2 YDEGEE. The V end lost 1 base, the J end lost 4 bases, and 14 bases lay between the germline ends. The CDR3 is CASSLRGSRRETQYF. The CDR3 DNA sequence: TGTGCCAGCAGCTTGCGAGGCTCGAGACGAGAGACCCAGTACTTC.

The chain employs TRBV14 and TRBJ2-2; D may be TRBD2 (5 bases). CDR1 is SGHDN and CDR2 is FVKESK in the germline V gene. This CDR3 comprises 16 residues. V was trimmed by 2 bases and J by 1 base, leaving 11 bases between them. CDR3 in amino acids: CASSQISRENTGELFF. CDR3 nucleotides: TGTGCCAGCAGCCAAATATCGAGGGAGAACACCGGGGAGCTGTTTTTT.

The V and J genes are TRBV5-1 and TRBJ2-1, with D perhaps TRBD1 (5 bases). This CDR3 comprises 16 residues. The germline V and J ends were trimmed by 1 base and 4 bases, with 15 bases remaining between them. The germline CDR1 and CDR2 sequences are SGHRS and YFSETQ. This CDR3 is CASSLPRQISYNEQFF. The CDR3 DNA reads TGCGCCAGCAGCTTGCCCCGACAGATATCTTACAATGAGCAGTTCTTC.

This chain connects TRBV7-9 to TRBJ1-5; 8 bases match TRBD1. The CDR3 is 16 residues long. The germline CDR1 and CDR2 sequences are SEHNR and FQNEAQ (reference sequence). V trimming: 2 bases; J trimming: 7 bases; junction bases outside the gene matches: 10. CDR3 sequence (DNA): TGTGCCAGCAGCTTAACGGACAGGGATGGGGAACAGCCCCAGCATTTT. As protein: CASSLTDRDGEQPQHF.

This clone was seen a handful of times. This chain connects TRBV2 to TRBJ1-1; a possible D gene is TRBD1 (6 bases). This CDR3 is 13 amino acids long. Trimming shortened V by 6 bases and J by 1 base, and 9 bases separated the two germline ends. Germline lookup yields CDR1 SNHLY and CDR2 FYNNEI. CDR3 protein: CASSLDRNTEAFF. The CDR3 DNA follows: TGTGCCAGCAGCCTGGACAGGAACACTGAAGCTTTCTTT.

The chain recombines TRBV7-5 with TRBJ1-1; the table's TRBD1 call for D was not verified on the DNA. TRBV7-5 is shown as a pseudogene. The CDR3 contains 16 residues. The CDR3 is CARSRDRYSVNTEAFF. The CDR3 nucleotides read TGTGCCAGAAGCCGGGACAGATACTCCGTGAACACTGAAGCTTTCTTT.

The gene calls are TRBV7-9 and TRBJ2-7; 7 bases agree with TRBD2. The CDR3 is 12 residues long. With V trimmed by 5 bases and J by 5 bases, 3 bases remained unmatched. Germline V gives CDR1 SEHNR, CDR2 FQNEAQ (reference sequence). This CDR3 is CASSPGGHEQYF. CDR3 bases: TGTGCCAGCAGCCCGGGGGGACACGAGCAGTACTTC.

This rearrangement joins TRBV18 to TRBJ1-4, with 8 bases matching TRBD1. Germline CDR1 reads KGHSH; CDR2 reads LQKENI. Germline trimming cut 2 bases from V and 7 bases from J; bases unmatched to any gene: 12. The CDR3 is 17 residues long. The CDR3 sequence: CASSPSVRTGQAEKLFF. The CDR3 DNA reads as TGTGCCAGCTCACCATCAGTCCGGACAGGGCAGGCTGAAAAACTGTTTTTT.

As DNA, the CDR3 is TGTGCCAGCAGCCCGGGACTAGCGGGAGTTAATGAGCAGTTCTTC. It specifies CASSPGLAGVNEQFF. V usage is TRBV11-2 and J usage is TRBJ2-1; TRBD2 aligns across 14 bases. Germline lookup yields CDR1 SGHAT and CDR2 FQNNGV. V was clipped by 5 bases and J by 7 bases; unmatched bases: 4. There are 15 residues in the CDR3.

The J gene is TRBJ2-7, the V gene TRBV19; TRBD2 agrees at 9 bases. V lost 5 bases and J lost 2; bases outside the gene matches: 4. CDR3 size: 14 residues. In germline, CDR1 is LNHDA, CDR2 SQIVND (reference sequence). This CDR3 reads CASSLTSGTYEQYF. The CDR3 DNA is TGTGCCAGTAGTTTGACTAGCGGAACCTACGAGCAGTACTTC.

The J gene is TRBJ2-7, the V gene TRBV19, with D possibly matching TRBD2 (5 bases). This CDR3 spans 11 amino acids. Per the germline V gene, CDR1 is LNHDA and CDR2 is SQIVND (reference sequence). V lost 6 bases to trimming and J lost 4 bases, with 7 bases between them. Here the CDR3 reads CASRGVYEQYF. CDR3 DNA sequence: TGTGCCAGTAGGGGAGTATACGAGCAGTACTTC.

The chain is built from TRBV5-1 and TRBJ1-4, with D maybe TRBD1 (6 bases). The V gene's germline CDR1 is SGHRS and CDR2 YFSETQ. Between the trimmed V and J ends, which lost 4 bases and 3 bases, there was a span of 19 bases. This CDR3 region has 17 residues. CDR3 sequence: CASSPARRGGPNEKLFF. CDR3 coding DNA: TGCGCCAGCAGCCCCGCCCGTAGAGGGGGACCTAATGAAAAACTGTTTTTT.